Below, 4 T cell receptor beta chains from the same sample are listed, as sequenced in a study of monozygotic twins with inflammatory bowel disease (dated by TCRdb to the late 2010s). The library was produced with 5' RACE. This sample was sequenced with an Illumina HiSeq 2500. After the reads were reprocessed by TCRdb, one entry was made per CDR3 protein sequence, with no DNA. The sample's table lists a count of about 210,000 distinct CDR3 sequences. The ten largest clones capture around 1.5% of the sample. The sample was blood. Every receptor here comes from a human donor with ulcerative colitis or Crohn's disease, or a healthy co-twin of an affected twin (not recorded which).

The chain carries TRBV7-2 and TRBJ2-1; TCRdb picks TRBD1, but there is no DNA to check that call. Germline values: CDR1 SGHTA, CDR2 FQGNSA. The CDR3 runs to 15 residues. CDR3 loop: CASSSTGESYNEQFF. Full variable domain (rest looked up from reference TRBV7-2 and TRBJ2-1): GAGVSQSPSNKVTEKGKDVELRCDPISGHTALYWYRQSLGQGLEFLIYFQGNSAPDKSGLPSDRFSAERTGGSVSTLTIQRTQQEDSAVYLCASSSTGESYNEQFFGPGTRLTVL.

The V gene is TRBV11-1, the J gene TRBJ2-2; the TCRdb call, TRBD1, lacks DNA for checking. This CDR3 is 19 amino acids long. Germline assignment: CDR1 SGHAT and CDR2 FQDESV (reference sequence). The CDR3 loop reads CASSPARTGLLKNTGELFF.

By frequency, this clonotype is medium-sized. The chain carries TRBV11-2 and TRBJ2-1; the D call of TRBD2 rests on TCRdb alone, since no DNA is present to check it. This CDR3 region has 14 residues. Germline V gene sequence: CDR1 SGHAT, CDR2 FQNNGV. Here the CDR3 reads CASSLRVSYNEQFF.

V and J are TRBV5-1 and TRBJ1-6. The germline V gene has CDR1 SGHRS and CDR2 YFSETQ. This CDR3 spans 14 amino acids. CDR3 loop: CATSEGSVGSPLHF.